This T cell receptor beta chain derives from a study of shared clonotypes between healthy human individuals. Trimming took 0 bases from V and 3 from J, leaving 8 bases between them. Germline V lookup: CDR1 MNHEY, CDR2 SVGAGI. This CDR3 is 15 amino acids long. TCRdb's copy holds only in-frame clones and misses some; the assay was immunoSEQ multiplex PCR. The table shows about 79,000 clones, with about 61% occurring only once. The specimen sequenced was memory CD8+ T cells sorted from blood. Subset meaning: CD45RO+ cells pooled with CCR7-negative TemRA cells. The chain combines TRBV6-5 with TRBJ2-2; TRBD2 is a possible D gene (5 bases). The source is a man aged 25 to 40 in good health. CDR3 region: CASSYSTGDTGELFF. CDR3 coding DNA: TGTGCCAGCAGTTACTCGACCGGGGACACCGGGGAGCTGTTTTTT.